This TCR beta chain emerged from a study of human T cells and chemical hapten exposure. About the research overall: Small discrepancies in pooled library volume mainly accounted for the varying TCR yields per sample.

Germline V gene sequence: CDR1 MNHEY, CDR2 SVGEGT. This CDR3 region has 13 residues. The V segment lost 7 bases and the J segment 4 bases; nucleotides outside the gene matches: 4. The time point is: healthy volunteer bleed at 6 weeks. The total RNA was obtained from whole blood that was not fractionated. Library preparation tagged each individual cDNA molecule with a unique molecular identifier. TCRdb re-called the RACE reads through MiXCR, storing one row per CDR3 protein. The sample has some 78,000 distinct CDR3 sequences; over 8.5% are singletons. This clonotype has just a few counts. The sequenced sample was whole blood. This receptor was obtained from a male donor in good health. Some clones in this sample may be carry-over from other donors' samples. V gene TRBV6-2 or TRBV6-3 combines with J gene TRBJ2-3; 8 nucleotides align to TRBD1. The CDR3 nucleotides are TGTGCCAGCATTAAGGACAGGGCAGATACGCAGTATTTT. Encoded protein: CASIKDRADTQYF.